This TCR beta chain was identified in a study of naive and memory T cell subsets (TCRdb year 2017). Regarding the complete study: Sorted naive and memory T cell subsets from peripheral blood were analyzed in the study using a UMI-based, open-source pipeline for TCR alpha and beta sequencing. The results of the functional CMV T cell responses matched the IgG serology results in every case. RNA was DNase-treated and reverse transcribed with TCR constant-region primers, mostly using SuperScript III.

Paper-wide results and their limitations: After error correction, over 95% of naive TCR sequences appeared only once, giving much steeper abundance distributions than memory subsets. A clonotype was defined as a single alpha or beta chain sequence rather than as a paired alpha/beta receptor. Gini index rose and Shannon and inverse Simpson diversity fell from naive through CM, EM and EMRA in both CD4 and CD8 cells. RNA-based TCR counts may be influenced by expression changes linked to T cell activation and differentiation. TCR abundance followed a power law whose exponent differed between naive and memory subsets but was consistent across the three individuals. A few larger clonotypes were present in naive repertoires, especially CD8 naive repertoires, and these clonotypes were possibly memory cells re-expressing CD45RA. The repertoire findings for the naive and memory subsets could not be validated against a ground truth, as none was available.

Looking up the germline V gene yields CDR1 WSHSY and CDR2 SAAADI. Its CDR3 holds 18 amino acids, cysteine through phenylalanine. Only the CDR3 portion is preserved as DNA: 54 bases, with reading frame beginning at the first base. After removal of 2 bases from V and 4 bases from J, the junction retains 11 bases not matched to a gene. The protocol used for the library was UMI-ligation and nested PCR. An equimolar mix of two oligonucleotides covering both TRBC1 and TRBC2 was used as the beta constant-region primer. A single-stranded oligonucleotide bearing the SP2 primer plus a 12-nucleotide UMI was ligated onto the 3' end of the cDNA by T4 RNA ligase 1. Four rounds of PCR, combining the SP2 primer with nested alpha and beta constant-region primers, were used to amplify the ligated cDNA. Incubation of the ligation reaction was carried out at 16 degrees C for roughly 19-24 hours. PCR2 was typically run as a SYBR Green qPCR and stopped at a predetermined threshold to prevent over-amplification. All purifications after the first were performed with Agencourt AMPure XP magnetic beads. Library amounts were measured by Qubit and library quality was assessed on a TapeStation, where the main peak was expected at around 650 bp. Pooled libraries were sequenced on an Illumina MiSeq with v2 2x251 paired-end kits, typically giving roughly 0.95-2.1 million reads per sample. Each sample's library went into the pool at about 4.2 nM, and about 4.5-7.5% PhiX was added to help with cluster recognition. In the authors' own workflow: V and J genes were assigned to Demultiplexor-processed FASTQ reads by Decombinator through tag matching, with a single base-pair mismatch being allowed. Collapsinator used UMIs to correct both sequencing errors and frequency errors arising from PCR heterogeneity. TCRs were translated and CDR3s were extracted from the conserved cysteine to the FGXG phenylalanine by CDR3Translator, with non-productive sequences being flagged. Repertoires were subsampled to equal numbers of UMI-defined TCRs before Gini, Shannon entropy and inverse Simpson indices were calculated. Power-law fits to clonotype abundance distributions were performed by maximum likelihood within the linear range. On one naive CD8 sample, the pipeline and MIGEC gave similar UMI counts, unique TCR numbers and clonal distributions. One analysis removed from the naive repertoire any naive TCRs that were also found in any memory subset from the same donor. Repertoires were searched for around 7,000 CMV-associated CDR3 sequences compiled from VDJdb and a published dataset. In-frame beta chains were kept once TCRdb had trimmed the public reads at Q25 with fastp and called clones with MiXCR. Identical CDR3 protein sequences are pooled into one entry, listed with their most common genes and DNA. The authors' filters were not applied to this entry. For this sample there are about 150,000 distinct CDR3 sequences; over 15% appear just once. The top ten clonotypes cover 0.14% to 0.15% of the sample.

From the second PCR step onward, the TCR alpha chain libraries and the TCR beta chain libraries were amplified separately. CMV status of each donor was established by measuring IFNgamma production from CD4+ T cells after fresh PBMCs were stimulated overnight with CMV viral lysate. CD4 T cells were positively selected using Miltenyi beads, after which CD8 T cells were positively selected from the CD4-negative fraction. Cells stained for CD3, CD4, CD8, CD45RA, CD27 and a live/dead dye were sorted on a BD Aria II into four subsets by CD45RA and CD27. Three healthy volunteers provided blood, and each donor's sample was split into CD4 and CD8 T cells and then further divided into four differentiation subsets. Approximately 120 ml of peripheral blood was collected from each donor, and PBMC were isolated by Ficoll-Paque PLUS density-gradient centrifugation. Sorted cells were lysed in RLT buffer, after which RNA was extracted using a Qiagen RNeasy kit and stored at -80 degrees C.

This clonotype was recorded a few times. There is no known antigen for this receptor. Base qualities were left out, and no much larger clone turns up one base away. The TCR comes from a human donor in good health. Input material: naive CD4+ T cells from blood. What the cell subset or site label conveys for this sample: naive T cells, CD45RA high CD27+. This chain joins TRBV10-2 to TRBJ2-6; TRBD1 agrees with 7 junctional bases. The CDR3 here reads CASSEHGQVLFGANVLTF. The nucleotide sequence reads TGCGCCAGCAGTGAGCACGGACAGGTCCTCTTCGGGGCCAACGTCCTGACTTTC.